The text below deals with one T cell receptor beta chain. The antigen remains undetermined. The CDR3 is 14 amino acids. V was cut by 7 bases and J by 2 bases, with 14 bases left in between. CDR1 is MNHEY, CDR2 SVGEGT, per germline. Study-wide points: Tumor memory CD4+ T cell TCR gene usage clustered with blood and lymph node memory CD4+ cells and lymph node naive CD4+ cells.

MiXCR, applied by TCRdb to the 5' RACE reads, yields one record per CDR3 protein. In the table there are about 64,000 distinct CDR3 sequences, roughly 22% of which are singletons. The sequencing sample was made of memory CD4+ T cells sorted from a lymph node. The subset denotes: memory CD4+ T cells, CD4+CD45RO+CD25-. The chain couples TRBV6-2 or TRBV6-3 to TRBJ2-5; D could derive from TRBD1 or TRBD2 (5 bases each). The sequence was collected from a female donor with breast cancer. The CDR3 DNA reads TGTGCCAGCAATAAATGGGACGGACAAGAGACCCAGTACTTC. It codes for CASNKWDGQETQYF.